This T cell receptor (beta chain) was recovered during a study of technical replicates of blood from a few donors. V dropped 5 bases and J dropped 2; count of bases not matched to a gene: 7. Per germline, CDR1 LNHNV and CDR2 YYDKDF (reference sequence). The CDR3 covers 16 residues. This clone was counted once. Clones were read by immunoSEQ multiplex PCR, and TCRdb kept only the in-frame ones, dropping some. The sample lists 55,000 to 75,000 clones, approximately 86% occurring once. The chain links TRBV15 to TRBJ2-3; TRBD2 aligns across 10 bases. Material: PBMCs. This receptor was taken from a human donor in good health. Some clones in this sample may be carry-over from other donors' samples. The CDR3 nucleotides are TGTGCCACCAGCGAAAGGACTAGCGGATACACAGATACGCAGTATTTT. Its translation: CATSERTSGYTDTQYF.